The T cell receptor beta chain described here comes from a study of blood T cell repertoires in COVID-19. As originally analysed: It was from reference gene primer amplification that nucleated cell counts were estimated. Measured with immunoSEQ multiplex PCR; TCRdb has only the in-frame clones, and not every one. V, J and clone size were drawn from that table, and D and trimming were deduced from the DNA. Here the sample spans 150,000 to 200,000 clones, more than 65% being singletons. Assignments of participants to cohorts depended upon their own reported clinical history. This CDR3 has 12 amino acids. Germline CDR1 SGHNT, CDR2 YYREEE (reference sequence). The ends were cut back, 2 bases at V and 3 bases at J, with 6 bases in the middle.

The source of this sequence is a man aged 60 to 75 who had recovered from COVID-19. This chain links TRBV5-4 with TRBJ2-7, with D tentatively TRBD1 (5 bases). The sample taken for sequencing was PBMCs or T cells enriched from blood (not recorded which). The CDR3 sequence is CASSFQGYEQYF. The CDR3, as DNA: TGTGCCAGCAGCTTCCAGGGCTACGAGCAGTACTTC.